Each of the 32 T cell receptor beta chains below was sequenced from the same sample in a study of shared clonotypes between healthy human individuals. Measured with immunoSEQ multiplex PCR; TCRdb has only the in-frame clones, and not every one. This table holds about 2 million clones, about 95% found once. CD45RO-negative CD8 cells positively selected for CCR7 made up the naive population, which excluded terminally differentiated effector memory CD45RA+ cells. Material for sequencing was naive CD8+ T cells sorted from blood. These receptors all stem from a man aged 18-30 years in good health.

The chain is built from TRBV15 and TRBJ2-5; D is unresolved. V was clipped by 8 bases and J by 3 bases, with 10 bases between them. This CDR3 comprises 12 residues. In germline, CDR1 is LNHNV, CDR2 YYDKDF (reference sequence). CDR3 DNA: TGTGCCACCGCCCGGCTGGAAGAGACCCAGTACTTC. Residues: CATARLEETQYF.

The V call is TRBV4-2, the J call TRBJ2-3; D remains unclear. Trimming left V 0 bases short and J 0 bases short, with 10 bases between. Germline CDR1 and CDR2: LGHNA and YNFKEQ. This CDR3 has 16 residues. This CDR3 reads CASSQDNATSTDTQYF. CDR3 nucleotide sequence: TGTGCCAGCAGCCAAGATAATGCTACTAGCACAGATACGCAGTATTTT.

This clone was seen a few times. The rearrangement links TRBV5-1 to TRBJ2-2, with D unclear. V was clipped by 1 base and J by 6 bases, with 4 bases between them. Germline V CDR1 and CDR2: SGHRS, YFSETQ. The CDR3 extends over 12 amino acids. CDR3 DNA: TGCGCCAGCAGCTTGCTTCCCGGGGAGCTGTTTTTT. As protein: CASSLLPGELFF.

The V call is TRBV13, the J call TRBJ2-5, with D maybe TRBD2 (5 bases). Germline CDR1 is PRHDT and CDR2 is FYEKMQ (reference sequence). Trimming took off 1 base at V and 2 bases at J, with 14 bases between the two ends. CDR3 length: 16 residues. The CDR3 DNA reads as TGTGCCAGCAGCTTAGTGGGTAGCGCGATACAAGAGACCCAGTACTTC. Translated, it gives CASSLVGSAIQETQYF.

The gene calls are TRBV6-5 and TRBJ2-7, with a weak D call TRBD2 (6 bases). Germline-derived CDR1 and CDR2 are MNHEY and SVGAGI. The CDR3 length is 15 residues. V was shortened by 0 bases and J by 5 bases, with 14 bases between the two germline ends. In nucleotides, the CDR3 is TGTGCCAGCAGTTACTCGGAGGGACCCCCCCACGAGCAGTACTTC. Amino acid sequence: CASSYSEGPPHEQYF.

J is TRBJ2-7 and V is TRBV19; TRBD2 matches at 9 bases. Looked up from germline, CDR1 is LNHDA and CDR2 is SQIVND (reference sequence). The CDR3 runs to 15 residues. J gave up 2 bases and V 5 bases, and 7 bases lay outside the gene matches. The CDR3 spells CASSAGLARTYEQYF. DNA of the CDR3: TGTGCCAGTAGTGCGGGACTAGCCCGAACCTACGAGCAGTACTTC.

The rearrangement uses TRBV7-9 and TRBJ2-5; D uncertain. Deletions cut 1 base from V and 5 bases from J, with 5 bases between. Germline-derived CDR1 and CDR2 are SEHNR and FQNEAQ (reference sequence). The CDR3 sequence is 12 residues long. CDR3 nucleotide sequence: TGTGCCAGCAGCTTAGTAAGGGAGACCCAGTACTTC. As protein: CASSLVRETQYF.

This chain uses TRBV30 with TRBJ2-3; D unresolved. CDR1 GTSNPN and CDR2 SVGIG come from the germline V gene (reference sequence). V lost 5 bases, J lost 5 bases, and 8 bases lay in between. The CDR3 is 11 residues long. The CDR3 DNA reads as TGTGCCTGGGCCTTTGGAGATACGCAGTATTTT. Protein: CAWAFGDTQYF. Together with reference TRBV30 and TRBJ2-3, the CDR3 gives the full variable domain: SQTIHQWPATLVQPVGSPLSLECTVEGTSNPNLYWYRQAAGRGLQLLFYSVGIGQISSEVPQNLSASRPQDRQFILSSKKLLLSDSGFYLCAWAFGDTQYFGPGTRLTVL.

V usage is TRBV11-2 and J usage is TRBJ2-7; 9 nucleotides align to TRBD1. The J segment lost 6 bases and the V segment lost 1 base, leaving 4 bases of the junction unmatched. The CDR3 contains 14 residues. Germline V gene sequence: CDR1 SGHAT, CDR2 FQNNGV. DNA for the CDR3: TGTGCCAGCAGCTTAGGATACAGGGGGCTCGAGCAGTACTTC. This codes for CASSLGYRGLEQYF.

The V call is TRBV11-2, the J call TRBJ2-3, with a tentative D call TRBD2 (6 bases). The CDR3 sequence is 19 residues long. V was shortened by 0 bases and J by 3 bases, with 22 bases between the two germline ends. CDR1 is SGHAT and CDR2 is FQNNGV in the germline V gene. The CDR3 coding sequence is TGTGCCAGCAGCTTAGATGAGGGAGGAGTAGCGGCGGTGACAGATACGCAGTATTTT. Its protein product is CASSLDEGGVAAVTDTQYF.

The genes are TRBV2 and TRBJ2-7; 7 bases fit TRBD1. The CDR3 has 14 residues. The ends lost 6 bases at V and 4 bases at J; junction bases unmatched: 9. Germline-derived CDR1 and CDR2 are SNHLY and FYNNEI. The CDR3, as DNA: TGTGCCAGCAGCTCCGGGACAGAAGGGTACGAGCAGTACTTC. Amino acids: CASSSGTEGYEQYF.

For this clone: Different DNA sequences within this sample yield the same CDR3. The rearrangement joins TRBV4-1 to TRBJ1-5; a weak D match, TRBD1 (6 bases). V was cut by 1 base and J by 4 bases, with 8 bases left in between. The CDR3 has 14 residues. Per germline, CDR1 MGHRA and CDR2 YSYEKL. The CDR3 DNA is TGCGCCAGCAGCCAAGGTACAGGGAATCAGCCCCAGCATTTT. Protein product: CASSQGTGNQPQHF.

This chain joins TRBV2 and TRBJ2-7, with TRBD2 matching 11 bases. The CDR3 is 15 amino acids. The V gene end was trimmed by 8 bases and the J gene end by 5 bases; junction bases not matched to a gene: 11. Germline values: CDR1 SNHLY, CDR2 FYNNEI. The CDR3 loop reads CASLATSGMRDEQYF. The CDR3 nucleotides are TGTGCCAGCTTAGCGACTAGCGGGATGAGGGACGAGCAGTACTTC.

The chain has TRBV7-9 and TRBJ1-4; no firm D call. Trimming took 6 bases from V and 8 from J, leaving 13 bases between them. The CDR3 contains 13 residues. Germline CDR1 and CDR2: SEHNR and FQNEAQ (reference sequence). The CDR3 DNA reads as TGTGCCAGCAGTCAAACCATAGACGAAAAACTGTTTTTT. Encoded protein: CASSQTIDEKLFF.

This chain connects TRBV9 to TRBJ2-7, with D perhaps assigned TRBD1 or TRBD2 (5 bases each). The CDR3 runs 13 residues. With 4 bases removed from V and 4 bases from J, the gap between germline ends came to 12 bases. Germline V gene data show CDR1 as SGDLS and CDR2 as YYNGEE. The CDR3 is CASSLSGGYEQYF. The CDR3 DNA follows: TGTGCCAGCAGCTTATCTGGGGGATACGAGCAGTACTTC.

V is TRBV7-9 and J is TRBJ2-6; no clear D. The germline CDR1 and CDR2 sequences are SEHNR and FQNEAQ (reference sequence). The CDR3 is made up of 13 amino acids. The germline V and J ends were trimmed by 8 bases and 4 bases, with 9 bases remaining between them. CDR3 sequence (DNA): TGTGCCAGCTGGTGGTACGGGGCCAACGTCCTGACTTTC. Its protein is CASWWYGANVLTF.

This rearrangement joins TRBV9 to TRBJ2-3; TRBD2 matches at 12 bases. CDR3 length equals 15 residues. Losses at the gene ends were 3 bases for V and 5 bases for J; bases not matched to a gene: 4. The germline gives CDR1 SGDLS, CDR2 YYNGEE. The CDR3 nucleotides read TGTGCCAGCAGCGCTAGCGGGAGGGCCGTAGATACGCAGTATTTT. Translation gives CASSASGRAVDTQYF. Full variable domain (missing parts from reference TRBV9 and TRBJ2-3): DSGVTQTPKHLITATGQRVTLRCSPRSGDLSVYWYQQSLDQGLQFLIQYYNGEERAKGNILERFSAQQFPDLHSELNLSSLELGDSALYFCASSASGRAVDTQYFGPGTRLTVL.

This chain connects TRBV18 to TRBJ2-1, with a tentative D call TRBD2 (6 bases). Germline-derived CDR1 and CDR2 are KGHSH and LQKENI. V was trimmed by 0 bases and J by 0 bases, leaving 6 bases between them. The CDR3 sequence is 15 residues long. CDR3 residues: CASSPPEGSYNEQFF. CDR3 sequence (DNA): TGTGCCAGCTCACCACCGGAGGGCTCCTACAATGAGCAGTTCTTC.

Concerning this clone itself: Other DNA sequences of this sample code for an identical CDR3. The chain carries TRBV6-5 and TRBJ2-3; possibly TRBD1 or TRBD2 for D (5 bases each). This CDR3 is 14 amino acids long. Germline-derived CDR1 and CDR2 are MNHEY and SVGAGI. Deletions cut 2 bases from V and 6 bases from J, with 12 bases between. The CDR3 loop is CASSYGLGVDTQYF. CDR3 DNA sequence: TGTGCCAGCAGTTACGGGTTGGGGGTTGATACGCAGTATTTT.

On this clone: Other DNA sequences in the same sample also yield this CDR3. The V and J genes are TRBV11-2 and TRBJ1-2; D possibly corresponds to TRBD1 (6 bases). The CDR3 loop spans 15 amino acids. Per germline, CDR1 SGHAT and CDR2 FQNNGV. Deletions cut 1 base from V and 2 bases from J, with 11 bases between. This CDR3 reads CASSLVPGDNYGYTF. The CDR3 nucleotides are TGTGCCAGCAGCTTAGTTCCAGGGGACAACTATGGCTACACCTTC.

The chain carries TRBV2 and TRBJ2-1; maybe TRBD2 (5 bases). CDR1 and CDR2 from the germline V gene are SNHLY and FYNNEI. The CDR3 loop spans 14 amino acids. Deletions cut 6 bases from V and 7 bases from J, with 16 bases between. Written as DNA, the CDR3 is TGTGCCAGCAGCCCGACTGGCCGGGGAAATGAGCAGTTCTTC. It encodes CASSPTGRGNEQFF.

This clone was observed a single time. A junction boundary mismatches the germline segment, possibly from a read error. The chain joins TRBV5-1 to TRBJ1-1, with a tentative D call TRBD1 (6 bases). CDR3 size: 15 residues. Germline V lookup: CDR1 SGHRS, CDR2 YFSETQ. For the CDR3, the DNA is TGCGCCAGCAGATTGGACAGTGGCATGAACACTGAAGCTTTCTTT. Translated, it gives CASRLDSGMNTEAFF.

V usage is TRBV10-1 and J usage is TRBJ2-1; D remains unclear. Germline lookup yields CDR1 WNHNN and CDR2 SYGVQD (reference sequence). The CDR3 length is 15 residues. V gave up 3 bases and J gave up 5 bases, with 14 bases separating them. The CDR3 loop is CASSDILSPDNEQFF. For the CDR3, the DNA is TGCGCCAGCAGTGATATCCTGTCCCCCGACAATGAGCAGTTCTTC.

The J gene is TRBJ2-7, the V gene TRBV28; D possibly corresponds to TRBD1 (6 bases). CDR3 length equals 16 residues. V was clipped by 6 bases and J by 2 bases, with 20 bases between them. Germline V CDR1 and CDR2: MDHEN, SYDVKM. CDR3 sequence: CASSPYSGHATYEQYF. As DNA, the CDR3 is TGTGCCAGCAGCCCCTACTCGGGACACGCAACCTACGAGCAGTACTTC.

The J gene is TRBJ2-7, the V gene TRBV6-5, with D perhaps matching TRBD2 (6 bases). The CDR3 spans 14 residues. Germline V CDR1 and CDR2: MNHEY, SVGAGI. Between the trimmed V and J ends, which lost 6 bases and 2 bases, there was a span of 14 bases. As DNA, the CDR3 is TGTGCCAGCAGACTTAGCGGAAAGCCCTACGAGCAGTACTTC. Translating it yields CASRLSGKPYEQYF.

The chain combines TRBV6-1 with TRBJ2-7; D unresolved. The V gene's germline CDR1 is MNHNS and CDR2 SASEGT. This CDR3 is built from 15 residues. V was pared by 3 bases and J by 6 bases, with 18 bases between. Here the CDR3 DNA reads TGTGCCAGCAGTGACCTCATGCCCGGAGCCCCCGAGCAGTACTTC. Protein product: CASSDLMPGAPEQYF.

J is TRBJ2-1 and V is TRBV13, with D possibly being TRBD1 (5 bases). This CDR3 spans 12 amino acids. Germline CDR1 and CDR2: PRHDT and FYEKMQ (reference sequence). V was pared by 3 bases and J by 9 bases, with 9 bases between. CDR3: CASSFRDAEQFF. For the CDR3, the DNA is TGTGCCAGCAGCTTCAGGGATGCTGAGCAGTTCTTC.

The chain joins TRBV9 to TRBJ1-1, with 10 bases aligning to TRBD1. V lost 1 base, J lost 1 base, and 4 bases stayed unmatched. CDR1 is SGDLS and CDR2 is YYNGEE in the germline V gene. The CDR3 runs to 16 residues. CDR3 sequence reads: CASSVNRDRGNTEAFF. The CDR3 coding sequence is TGTGCCAGCAGCGTAAATCGGGACAGGGGGAACACTGAAGCTTTCTTT.

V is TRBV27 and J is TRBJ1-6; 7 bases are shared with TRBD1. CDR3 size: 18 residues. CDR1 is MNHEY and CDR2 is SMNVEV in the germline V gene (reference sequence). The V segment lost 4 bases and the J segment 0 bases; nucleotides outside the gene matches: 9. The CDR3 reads CASSWTTGESSYNSPLHF. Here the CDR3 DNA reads TGTGCCAGCAGTTGGACAACAGGGGAAAGCTCCTATAATTCACCCCTCCACTTT.

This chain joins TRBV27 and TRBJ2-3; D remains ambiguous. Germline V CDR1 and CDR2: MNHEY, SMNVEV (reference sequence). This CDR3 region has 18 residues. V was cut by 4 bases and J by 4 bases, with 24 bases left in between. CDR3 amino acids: CASSSTRVKGWVADTQYF. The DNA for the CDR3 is TGTGCCAGCAGTTCGACTCGTGTAAAGGGTTGGGTGGCAGATACGCAGTATTTT.

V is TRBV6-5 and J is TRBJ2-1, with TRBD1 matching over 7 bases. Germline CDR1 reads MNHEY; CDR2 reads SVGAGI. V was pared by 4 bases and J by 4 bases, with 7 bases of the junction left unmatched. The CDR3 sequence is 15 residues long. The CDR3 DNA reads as TGTGCCAGCAGTTCAACGACAGGGTCGTACAATGAGCAGTTCTTC. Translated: CASSSTTGSYNEQFF.

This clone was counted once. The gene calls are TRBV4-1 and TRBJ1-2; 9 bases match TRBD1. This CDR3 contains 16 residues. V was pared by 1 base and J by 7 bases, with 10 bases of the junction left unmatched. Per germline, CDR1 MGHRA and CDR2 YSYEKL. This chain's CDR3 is CASSQGFIQGARGYTF. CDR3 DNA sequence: TGCGCCAGCAGCCAAGGATTCATACAGGGGGCTCGTGGCTACACCTTC.